Below, 3 T cell receptor beta chains from the same sample are listed, as sequenced in a study of cytomegalovirus exposure and HLA in healthy donors. Amplification used 60 Vbeta primers and 13 Jbeta primers. The assay was immunoSEQ multiplex PCR, and TCRdb's table has in-frame clones only and misses some. The profile shows some 140,000 clones, roughly 77% of them singletons. Input material: PBMCs. Receptor source: a young man in good health and CMV-seropositive.

This sequence joins TRBV19 and TRBJ2-6; no reliable D call. Between the trimmed V and J ends, which lost 6 bases and 1 base, there was a span of 10 bases. Germline CDR1 and CDR2: LNHDA and SQIVND (reference sequence). This CDR3 is 15 amino acids long. The CDR3 here is CASRLESSGANVLTF. The CDR3 DNA sequence: TGTGCCAGTAGGCTCGAGAGTTCTGGGGCCAACGTCCTGACTTTC.

In its sample, this clone was seen a few times. V gene TRBV7-2 combines with J gene TRBJ1-1; 9 bases agree with TRBD1. Looked up from germline, CDR1 is SGHTA and CDR2 is FQGNSA. The V gene end was trimmed by 3 bases and the J gene end by 5 bases; junction bases not matched to a gene: 1. The CDR3 contains 13 residues. CDR3 DNA sequence: TGTGCCAGCAGCTTCGGACAGGGGACTGAAGCTTTCTTT. It translates to CASSFGQGTEAFF.

The table lists this clone with a few counts. The chain recombines TRBV18 with TRBJ2-1; 8 positions agree with TRBD2. Per germline, CDR1 KGHSH and CDR2 LQKENI. The CDR3 totals 17 residues. The V segment lost 3 bases and the J segment 5 bases; nucleotides outside the gene matches: 12. The CDR3 reads CASSPSLASGLHNEQFF. The CDR3 DNA is TGTGCCAGCTCACCTTCTTTGGCTAGCGGGCTCCACAATGAGCAGTTCTTC.